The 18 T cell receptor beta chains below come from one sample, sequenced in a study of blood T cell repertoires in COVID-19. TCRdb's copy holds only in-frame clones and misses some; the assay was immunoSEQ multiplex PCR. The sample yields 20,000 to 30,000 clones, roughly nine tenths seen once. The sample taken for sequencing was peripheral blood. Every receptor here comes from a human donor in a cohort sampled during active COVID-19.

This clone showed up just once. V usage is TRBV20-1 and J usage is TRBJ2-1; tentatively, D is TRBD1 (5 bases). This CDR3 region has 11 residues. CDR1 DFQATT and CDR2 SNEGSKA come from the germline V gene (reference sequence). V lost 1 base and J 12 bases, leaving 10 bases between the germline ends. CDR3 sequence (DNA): TGCAGTGCTAGAGGACAGTCTTGGCAGTTCTTC. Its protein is CSARGQSWQFF.

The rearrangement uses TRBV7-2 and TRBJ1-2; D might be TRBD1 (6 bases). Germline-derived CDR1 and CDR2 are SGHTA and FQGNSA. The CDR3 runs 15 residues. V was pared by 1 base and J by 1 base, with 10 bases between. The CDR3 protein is CASSLGNRVNYGYTF. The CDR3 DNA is TGTGCCAGCAGCTTAGGGAACAGGGTTAACTATGGCTACACCTTC.

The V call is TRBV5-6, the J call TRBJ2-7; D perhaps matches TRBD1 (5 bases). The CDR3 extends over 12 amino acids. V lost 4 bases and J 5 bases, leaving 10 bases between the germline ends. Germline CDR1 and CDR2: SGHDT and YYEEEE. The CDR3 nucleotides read TGTGCCAGCAGCCCCCAGGGTGACGAGCAGTACTTC. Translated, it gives CASSPQGDEQYF.

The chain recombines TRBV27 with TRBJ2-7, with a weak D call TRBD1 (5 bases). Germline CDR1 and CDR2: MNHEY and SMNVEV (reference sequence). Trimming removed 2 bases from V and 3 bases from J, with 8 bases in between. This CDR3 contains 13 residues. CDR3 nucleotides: TGTGCCAGCAGTTTAGCGGACAACTACGAGCAGTACTTC. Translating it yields CASSLADNYEQYF.

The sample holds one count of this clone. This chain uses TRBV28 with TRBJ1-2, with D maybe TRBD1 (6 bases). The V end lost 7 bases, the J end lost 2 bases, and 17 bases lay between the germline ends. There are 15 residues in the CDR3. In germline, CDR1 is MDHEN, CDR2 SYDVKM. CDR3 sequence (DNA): TGTGCCAGCATCCGGTGGGGGCAGGGGAACTATGGCTACACCTTC. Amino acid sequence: CASIRWGQGNYGYTF.

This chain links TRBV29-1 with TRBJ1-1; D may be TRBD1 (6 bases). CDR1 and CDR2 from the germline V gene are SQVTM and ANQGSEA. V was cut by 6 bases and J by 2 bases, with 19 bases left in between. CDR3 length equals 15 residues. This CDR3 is CSVIPTRGLNTEAFF. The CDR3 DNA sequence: TGCAGCGTAATTCCGACGAGGGGGTTAAACACTGAAGCTTTCTTT.

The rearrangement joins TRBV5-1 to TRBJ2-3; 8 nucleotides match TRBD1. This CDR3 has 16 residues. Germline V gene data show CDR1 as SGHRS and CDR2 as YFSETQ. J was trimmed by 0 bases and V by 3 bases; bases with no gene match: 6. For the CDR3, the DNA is TGCGCCAGCAGCTATCTGGGACAGGCTAGCACAGATACGCAGTATTTT. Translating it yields CASSYLGQASTDTQYF.

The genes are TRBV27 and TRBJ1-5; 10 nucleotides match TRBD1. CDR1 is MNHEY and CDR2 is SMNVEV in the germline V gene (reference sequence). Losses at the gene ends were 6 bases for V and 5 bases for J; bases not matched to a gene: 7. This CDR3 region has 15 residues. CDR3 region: CASRGIGTGDQPQHF. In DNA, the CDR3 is TGTGCCAGCAGGGGAATCGGGACAGGGGATCAGCCCCAGCATTTT.

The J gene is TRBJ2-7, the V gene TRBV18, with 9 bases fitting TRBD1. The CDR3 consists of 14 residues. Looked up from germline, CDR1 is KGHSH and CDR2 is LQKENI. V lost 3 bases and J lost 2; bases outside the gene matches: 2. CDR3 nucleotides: TGTGCCAGCTCACCTGGGACAGGGACCTACGAGCAGTACTTC. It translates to CASSPGTGTYEQYF.

As DNA, the CDR3 is TGTGCCAGCAGTGATTCAGGTATTTACAATGAGCAGTTCTTC. As protein: CASSDSGIYNEQFF. The J gene is TRBJ2-1, the V gene TRBV2, with D uncertain. Trimming removed 3 bases from V and 4 bases from J, with 10 bases in between. Germline-derived CDR1 and CDR2 are SNHLY and FYNNEI. The CDR3 extends over 14 amino acids. The variable domain in full, with the rest retrieved from reference TRBV2 and TRBJ2-1, is EPEVTQTPSHQVTQMGQEVILRCVPISNHLYFYWYRQILGQKVEFLVSFYNNEISEKSEIFDDQFSVERPDGSNFTLKIRSTKLEDSAMYFCASSDSGIYNEQFFGPGTRLTVL.

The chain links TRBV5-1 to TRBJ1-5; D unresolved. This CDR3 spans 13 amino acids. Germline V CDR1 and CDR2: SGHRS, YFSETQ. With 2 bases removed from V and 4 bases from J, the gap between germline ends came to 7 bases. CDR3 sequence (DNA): TGCGCCAGCAGCTTAGAACAGAATCAGCCCCAGCATTTT. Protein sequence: CASSLEQNQPQHF.

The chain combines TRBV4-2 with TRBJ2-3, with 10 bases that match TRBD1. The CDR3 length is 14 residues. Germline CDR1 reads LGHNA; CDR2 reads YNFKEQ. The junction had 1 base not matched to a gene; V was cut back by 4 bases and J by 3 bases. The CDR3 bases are TGTGCCAGCAGCCGGGACAGGGGTACAGATACGCAGTATTTT. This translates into CASSRDRGTDTQYF.

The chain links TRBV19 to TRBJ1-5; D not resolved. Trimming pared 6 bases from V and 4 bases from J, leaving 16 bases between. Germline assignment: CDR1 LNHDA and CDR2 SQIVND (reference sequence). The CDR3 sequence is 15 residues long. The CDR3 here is CASRKEADFNQPQHF. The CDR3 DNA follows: TGTGCCAGTAGGAAGGAGGCAGACTTTAATCAGCCCCAGCATTTT. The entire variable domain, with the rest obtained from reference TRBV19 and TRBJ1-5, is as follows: DGGITQSPKYLFRKEGQNVTLSCEQNLNHDAMYWYRQDPGQGLRLIYYSQIVNDFQKGDIAEGYSVSREKKESFPLTVTSAQKNPTAFYLCASRKEADFNQPQHFGDGTRLSIL.

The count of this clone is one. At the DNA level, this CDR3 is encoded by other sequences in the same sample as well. DNA for the CDR3: TGTGCCAGCAGCGTCATGGACAGGGCTAACTATGGCTACACCTTC. Translating gives CASSVMDRANYGYTF. This rearrangement joins TRBV9 to TRBJ1-2; TRBD1 matches at 8 bases. Germline trimming cut 2 bases from V and 0 bases from J; bases unmatched to any gene: 3. Germline-derived CDR1 and CDR2 are SGDLS and YYNGEE. This CDR3 comprises 15 residues.

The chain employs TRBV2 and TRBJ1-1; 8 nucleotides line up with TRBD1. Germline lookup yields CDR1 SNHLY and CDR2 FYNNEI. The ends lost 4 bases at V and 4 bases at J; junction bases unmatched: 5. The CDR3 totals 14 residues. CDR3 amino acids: CASSVTGGRTEAFF. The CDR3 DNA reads TGTGCCAGCAGTGTAACAGGGGGGCGCACTGAAGCTTTCTTT.

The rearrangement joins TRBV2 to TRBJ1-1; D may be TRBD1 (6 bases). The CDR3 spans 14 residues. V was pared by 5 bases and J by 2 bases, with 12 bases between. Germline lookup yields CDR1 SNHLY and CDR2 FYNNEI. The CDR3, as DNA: TGTGCCAGCAGTCAGGACAGAGCTAACACTGAAGCTTTCTTT. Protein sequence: CASSQDRANTEAFF.

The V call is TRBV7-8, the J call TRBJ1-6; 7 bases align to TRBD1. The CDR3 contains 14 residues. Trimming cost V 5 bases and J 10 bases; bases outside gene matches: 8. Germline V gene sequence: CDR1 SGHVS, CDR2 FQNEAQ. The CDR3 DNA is TGTGCCAGCAGCCGAGACAGGGTTGAATCACCCCTCCACTTT. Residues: CASSRDRVESPLHF.

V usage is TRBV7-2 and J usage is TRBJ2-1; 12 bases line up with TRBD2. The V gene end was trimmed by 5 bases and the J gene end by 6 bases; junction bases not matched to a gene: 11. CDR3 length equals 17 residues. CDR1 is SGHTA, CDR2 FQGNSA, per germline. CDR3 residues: CASSPRLAGARSNEQFF. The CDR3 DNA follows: TGTGCCAGCAGCCCGCGACTAGCGGGGGCGCGAAGCAATGAGCAGTTCTTC. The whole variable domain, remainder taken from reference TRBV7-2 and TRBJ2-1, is GAGVSQSPSNKVTEKGKDVELRCDPISGHTALYWYRQSLGQGLEFLIYFQGNSAPDKSGLPSDRFSAERTGGSVSTLTIQRTQQEDSAVYLCASSPRLAGARSNEQFFGPGTRLTVL.